One sample yielded the 32 T cell receptor beta chains listed below, sequenced in a study of T-cell memory formation after mild COVID-19. TCRdb re-analysed the 5' RACE reads in MiXCR, keeping a single row per CDR3 protein. This table holds tens of thousands of distinct CDR3 sequences, 9% to 15% found once. Sequencing was done on a sample of PBMCs or a T cell subset sorted from them (not recorded which). The receptor set was obtained from a man aged 18 to 29 who had mild COVID-19 (a few samples of this study predate the infection). Cell type and time point are not known.

The chain employs TRBV12-3 or TRBV12-4 and TRBJ1-2; D gene ambiguous. Trimming pared 5 bases from V and 5 bases from J, leaving 21 bases between. CDR3 length: 16 residues. The CDR3 nucleotides are TGTGCCAGCAGTCCCGCGCGGGCACCTCTGGGGTATGGCTACACCTTC. Amino acids: CASSPARAPLGYGYTF.

CDR3 loop: CASSQGPAGANVLTF. Written as DNA, the CDR3 is TGTGCCAGCAGCCAAGGTCCAGCTGGGGCCAACGTCCTGACTTTC. The J gene is TRBJ2-6, the V gene TRBV14; D gene uncertain. The V end lost 1 base, the J end lost 2 bases, and 6 bases lay between the germline ends. This CDR3 region has 15 residues. CDR1 and CDR2 from the germline V gene are SGHDN and FVKESK.

There are many counts of this clonotype. J is TRBJ2-7 and V is TRBV5-1; D is perhaps TRBD1 or TRBD2 (6 bases each). The CDR3 loop spans 13 amino acids. Germline CDR1 reads SGHRS; CDR2 reads YFSETQ. V lost 7 bases, J lost 4 bases, and 15 bases lay in between. CDR3 DNA: TGCGCCAGCCGGGGGACATTTGGATACGAGCAGTACTTC. Translation: CASRGTFGYEQYF.

The J gene is TRBJ1-4, the V gene TRBV7-9; unclear D gene. Trimming removed 5 bases at V and 8 bases at J, with 9 bases between. The CDR3 extends over 12 amino acids. CDR1 and CDR2 (germline): SEHNR, FQNEAQ (reference sequence). The CDR3 sequence: CASSPGKEKLFF. The CDR3 DNA sequence: TGTGCCAGCAGCCCCGGAAAGGAAAAACTGTTTTTT.

The rearrangement uses TRBV12-3 or TRBV12-4 and TRBJ1-3, with D unclear. The length of the CDR3 is 13 residues. V shed 6 bases and J shed 3 bases, with 9 bases lying between them. The CDR3 spells CASSQGYGNTIYF. DNA of the CDR3: TGTGCCAGCAGCCAAGGTTATGGAAACACCATATATTTT.

In this sample, this clonotype turned up a few times. V usage is TRBV2 and J usage is TRBJ2-6; D gene ambiguous. CDR1 SNHLY and CDR2 FYNNEI come from the germline V gene. The ends were cut back, 6 bases at V and 1 base at J, with 7 bases in the middle. This CDR3 is 14 amino acids long. The CDR3 DNA reads as TGTGCCAGCAGATGGGATTCTGGGGCCAACGTCCTGACTTTC. Protein product: CASRWDSGANVLTF. Together with reference TRBV2 and TRBJ2-6, the CDR3 gives the full variable domain: EPEVTQTPSHQVTQMGQEVILRCVPISNHLYFYWYRQILGQKVEFLVSFYNNEISEKSEIFDDQFSVERPDGSNFTLKIRSTKLEDSAMYFCASRWDSGANVLTFGAGSRLTVL.

This clonotype has at least ten counts. The chain joins TRBV7-2 to TRBJ1-4, with unresolved D. The CDR3 consists of 15 residues. CDR1 is SGHTA and CDR2 is FQGNSA in the germline V gene. V was shortened by 5 bases and J by 8 bases, with 18 bases between the two germline ends. CDR3 region: CASSPLHLRGEKLFF. For the CDR3, the DNA is TGTGCCAGCAGCCCGTTACACCTCCGAGGGGAAAAACTGTTTTTT.

The chain carries TRBV24-1 and TRBJ2-3; D unclear. Per germline, CDR1 KGHDR and CDR2 SFDVKD. This CDR3 has 14 residues. Trimming pared 6 bases from V and 2 bases from J, leaving 11 bases between. The CDR3 loop is CATSPPRATDTQYF. The CDR3 region has the DNA TGTGCCACCAGTCCGCCAAGGGCCACAGATACGCAGTATTTT.

This clonotype came up a few times. The chain combines TRBV5-1 with TRBJ2-5, with D perhaps TRBD1 (6 bases). V lost 4 bases to trimming and J lost 2 bases, with 18 bases between them. Germline CDR1 and CDR2: SGHRS and YFSETQ. The length of the CDR3 is 16 residues. CDR3 in amino acids: CASSPEAWGPQETQYF. The CDR3 DNA reads TGCGCCAGCAGCCCCGAGGCCTGGGGGCCACAAGAGACCCAGTACTTC.

This clonotype has at least ten counts. The chain carries TRBV15 and TRBJ2-3; D uncertain. V dropped 1 base and J dropped 0 bases, with 14 bases sitting between them. The length of the CDR3 is 17 residues. The germline CDR1 and CDR2 sequences are LNHNV and YYDKDF (reference sequence). The chain's CDR3 is CATSRAVTASSTDTQYF. In DNA form, the CDR3 reads TGTGCCACCAGCAGAGCCGTGACGGCGTCTAGCACAGATACGCAGTATTTT.

The chain recombines TRBV7-2 with TRBJ1-1; tentative D call: TRBD1 (6 bases). CDR1 is SGHTA and CDR2 is FQGNSA in the germline V gene. The CDR3 consists of 15 residues. Trimming took 2 bases from V and 1 from J, leaving 11 bases between them. In DNA, the CDR3 is TGTGCCAGCAGCTTATCCCGGGACAAGAACACTGAAGCTTTCTTT. Translated, it gives CASSLSRDKNTEAFF.

The table lists this clonotype with a few counts. V gene TRBV5-1 combines with J gene TRBJ1-3; D remains ambiguous. The germline V gene has CDR1 SGHRS and CDR2 YFSETQ. V was cut by 0 bases and J by 0 bases, with 13 bases left in between. CDR3 length equals 17 residues. CDR3 loop: CASSLGRQFFSGNTIYF. The CDR3 nucleotides are TGCGCCAGCAGCTTGGGTCGGCAGTTCTTCTCTGGAAACACCATATATTTT.

This clonotype has a handful of counts. The chain uses TRBV5-6 and TRBJ1-2; D not certain. V lost 4 bases and J lost 8, with 12 bases in between. Per the germline V gene, CDR1 is SGHDT and CDR2 is YYEEEE. The CDR3 is 12 amino acids. The CDR3 coding sequence is TGTGCCAGCAGCAACTTCGGCGGAGGCTACACCTTC. It encodes CASSNFGGGYTF.

In its sample, this clonotype ranks as medium-sized. The genes are TRBV7-3 and TRBJ2-3, with D unresolved. The germline V gene encodes CDR1 SGHTA and CDR2 FQGTGA. Trimming left V 5 bases short and J 1 base short, with 7 bases between. The CDR3 has 13 amino acids. The CDR3 sequence: CASSLYGTDTQYF. The CDR3 DNA reads as TGTGCCAGCAGCCTCTATGGCACAGATACGCAGTATTTT.

This clonotype was seen at least ten times. The chain's CDR3 is CASSLGVFETQYF. The CDR3 region has the DNA TGCGCCAGCAGCTTGGGGGTGTTCGAGACCCAGTACTTC. The chain joins TRBV5-1 to TRBJ2-5; D is undetermined. Trimming removed 0 bases from V and 5 bases from J, with 8 bases in between. Germline V gene data show CDR1 as SGHRS and CDR2 as YFSETQ. This CDR3 has 13 amino acids.

In its sample, this clonotype was seen many times. This chain joins TRBV27 and TRBJ2-2, with 7 bases that match TRBD2. CDR1 is MNHEY, CDR2 SMNVEV, per germline (reference sequence). With 10 bases clipped from V and 1 base from J, the junction kept 9 bases outside the gene matches. This CDR3 is built from 15 residues. The CDR3: CATGLWQLNTGELFF. The CDR3 DNA sequence: TGTGCCACGGGACTATGGCAGTTGAACACCGGGGAGCTGTTTTTT.

The chain employs TRBV4-1 and TRBJ1-4, with D possibly being TRBD1 (5 bases). V dropped 1 base and J dropped 8 bases, with 8 bases sitting between them. Germline-derived CDR1 and CDR2 are MGHRA and YSYEKL. The CDR3 runs 13 residues. CDR3: CASSQVAGEKLFF. In DNA form, the CDR3 reads TGCGCCAGCAGCCAAGTGGCAGGGGAAAAACTGTTTTTT.

This chain connects TRBV28 to TRBJ1-1; D unresolved. Germline values: CDR1 MDHEN, CDR2 SYDVKM. The CDR3 is made up of 11 amino acids. DNA for the CDR3: TGTGGTAGCAGGAGAGACACTGAAGCTTTCTTT. It yields the protein CGSRRDTEAFF.

This clonotype showed up just a few times. The chain carries TRBV5-6 and TRBJ1-2; no clear D gene. The germline V and J ends were trimmed by 0 bases and 1 base, with 7 bases remaining between them. This CDR3 is built from 14 residues. Germline loops: CDR1 SGHDT, CDR2 YYEEEE. This CDR3 is CASSLGPLNYGYTF. In DNA form, the CDR3 reads TGTGCCAGCAGCTTGGGACCGCTTAACTATGGCTACACCTTC.

This chain links TRBV4-3 with TRBJ1-1; D gene unclear. The CDR3 runs 14 residues. The ends were cut back, 0 bases at V and 9 bases at J, with 14 bases in the middle. Germline V lookup: CDR1 LGHNA, CDR2 YSLEER. For the CDR3, the DNA is TGCGCCAGCAGCCAAGAATCTTGGGCAACCCAAGCTTTCTTT. Translated, it gives CASSQESWATQAFF.

The chain combines TRBV5-4 with TRBJ2-5; the D call may be TRBD1 or TRBD2 (6 bases each). The V end lost 1 base, the J end lost 5 bases, and 12 bases lay between the germline ends. The CDR3 consists of 14 residues. Germline values: CDR1 SGHNT, CDR2 YYREEE (reference sequence). CDR3 sequence: CASSLPGGWETQYF. In nucleotides, the CDR3 is TGTGCCAGCAGCTTGCCCGGGGGCTGGGAGACCCAGTACTTC. The whole variable domain, remainder taken from reference TRBV5-4 and TRBJ2-5, is ETGVTQSPTHLIKTRGQQVTLRCSSQSGHNTVSWYQQALGQGPQFIFQYYREEENGRGNFPPRFSGLQFPNYSSELNVNALELDDSALYLCASSLPGGWETQYFGPGTRLLVL.

This clonotype has just a few counts. CDR3 DNA sequence: TGTGCCAGCCTAGAATTCGGGACCCAGTACTTC. Translating gives CASLEFGTQYF. The V gene is TRBV2, the J gene TRBJ2-5; no reliable D call. The V gene lost 8 bases and the J gene lost 7 bases, with 11 bases spanning the gap. There are 11 residues in the CDR3. Germline assignment: CDR1 SNHLY and CDR2 FYNNEI.

This clonotype was counted only a few times. The CDR3 nucleotides are TGCAGTGCTAAGGGGGGAGCTAACTATGGCTACACCTTC. Residues: CSAKGGANYGYTF. V and J are TRBV20-1 and TRBJ1-2, with a weak D call TRBD1 (6 bases). The CDR3 totals 13 residues. The ends were cut back, 4 bases at V and 0 bases at J, with 9 bases in the middle. CDR1 is DFQATT and CDR2 is SNEGSKA in the germline V gene (reference sequence).

This chain joins TRBV28 and TRBJ2-3; no clear D. Looked up from germline, CDR1 is MDHEN and CDR2 is SYDVKM. The V end lost 6 bases, the J end lost 8 bases, and 12 bases lay between the germline ends. CDR3 length: 12 amino acids. The CDR3, as DNA: TGTGCCAGCAGCCAAGACCCTGGTACGCAGTATTTT. Its translation is CASSQDPGTQYF.

The V and J genes are TRBV20-1 and TRBJ1-4, with D possibly being TRBD1 (6 bases). V was pared by 3 bases and J by 8 bases, with 10 bases between. CDR1 DFQATT and CDR2 SNEGSKA come from the germline V gene (reference sequence). CDR3 length equals 12 residues. CDR3 protein: CSARGGQEKLFF. CDR3 coding DNA: TGCAGTGCTAGGGGGGGGCAGGAAAAACTGTTTTTT.

The chain is built from TRBV7-2 and TRBJ2-5; 14 bases line up with TRBD2. The J segment lost 2 bases and the V segment lost 5 bases, leaving 7 bases of the junction unmatched. The CDR3 runs 17 residues. Germline V CDR1 and CDR2: SGHTA, FQGNSA. The CDR3: CASSAPTSGGAQETQYF. CDR3 coding DNA: TGTGCCAGCAGCGCCCCGACTAGCGGGGGGGCTCAAGAGACCCAGTACTTC. Looking up the rest from reference TRBV7-2 and TRBJ2-5 gives the full variable domain: GAGVSQSPSNKVTEKGKDVELRCDPISGHTALYWYRQSLGQGLEFLIYFQGNSAPDKSGLPSDRFSAERTGGSVSTLTIQRTQQEDSAVYLCASSAPTSGGAQETQYFGPGTRLLVL.

This clonotype has just a few counts. The chain carries TRBV5-4 and TRBJ2-7; 9 bases map to TRBD1. The germline V gene has CDR1 SGHNT and CDR2 YYREEE (reference sequence). The CDR3 loop spans 15 amino acids. J was trimmed by 2 bases and V by 4 bases; bases with no gene match: 7. Here the CDR3 reads CASSTTGGLTYEQYF. CDR3 coding DNA: TGTGCCAGCAGCACGACAGGGGGTCTTACCTACGAGCAGTACTTC.

The chain uses TRBV27 and TRBJ2-1; D may correspond to TRBD1 or TRBD2 (5 bases each). This CDR3 contains 19 residues. Deletions cut 2 bases from V and 3 bases from J, with 23 bases between. Germline CDR1 is MNHEY and CDR2 is SMNVEV (reference sequence). The CDR3, as DNA: TGTGCCAGCAGTTTAGCGGAAGCGGACAAGAGGAAGAACTACAATGAGCAGTTCTTC. Translated: CASSLAEADKRKNYNEQFF.

The J gene is TRBJ1-6, the V gene TRBV4-3, with 9 nucleotides matching TRBD1. V shed 5 bases and J 9 bases; nucleotides not matched to a gene: 11. Germline V gene lookup returns CDR1 LGHNA and CDR2 YSLEER. This CDR3 is built from 16 residues. The CDR3 region has the DNA TGCGCCAGCAGCTCAGCATTCCCGGGACAGGGTTCACCCCTCCACTTT. As protein: CASSSAFPGQGSPLHF.

This clonotype was counted ten times or more. The CDR3 nucleotides read TGTGCCAGCAAAAGGGAACAAGAGACCCAGTACTTC. Protein sequence: CASKREQETQYF. The chain combines TRBV12-3 or TRBV12-4 with TRBJ2-5; D is ambiguous. CDR3 length: 12 amino acids. The ends were cut back, 7 bases at V and 2 bases at J, with 8 bases in the middle.

This clonotype was seen more than once but under ten times. This chain's CDR3 is CASSQEAREQFF. The CDR3 nucleotides read TGTGCCAGCAGCCAAGAGGCCAGGGAGCAGTTCTTC. The chain is built from TRBV3-1 and TRBJ2-1; D is unclear. Germline V gene sequence: CDR1 LGHDT, CDR2 YNNKEL (reference sequence). This CDR3 comprises 12 residues. The germline V and J ends were trimmed by 0 bases and 10 bases, with 7 bases remaining between them.

The chain employs TRBV5-4 and TRBJ1-2; no firm D call. V lost 3 bases to trimming and J lost 4 bases, with 13 bases between them. CDR1 SGHNT and CDR2 YYREEE come from the germline V gene (reference sequence). The CDR3 loop spans 14 amino acids. The CDR3 DNA sequence: TGTGCCAGCAGCTCACACGGGGTGACCTATGGCTACACCTTC. Residues: CASSSHGVTYGYTF.